Sequencing of this T cell receptor beta chain was carried out in a study of CXCR3-negative and CXCR3-positive naive CD8 T cells. Study-wide results and limits: Much lower diversity was found in memory CD8+ cells, while both naive subsets had comparably high diversity. CD5 surface expression was similar among naive subsets, and TCR strength was estimated by inference from TRB CDR3 properties.

Comments on this clonotype: Antigen specificity is unknown.

The authors made the TRB cDNA libraries by 5' RACE using UMI labels. No DNA is given; TCRdb re-called the 5' RACE reads and lists each CDR3 protein once. This sample's table has 100,000 to 150,000 distinct CDR3 sequences. Germline assignment: CDR1 MGHDK and CDR2 SYGVNS. The CDR3 contains 16 residues. This TCR derives from a human donor in good health. Some clones in this sample may be carry-over from other donors' samples. Sample: naive CXCR3- CD8+ T cells from blood. Subset denoted: CD45RO-CCR7+CD27+CD95- naive CD8+ T cells lacking CXCR3 (TNR3-). The chain combines TRBV25-1 with TRBJ2-3; without DNA, the TCRdb call of TRBD2 cannot be checked. The CDR3 is CASSALTSGTTDTQYF.